This T cell receptor beta chain is drawn from a study of control samples from healthy donors and cancer patients. This clone was counted once. The table came from immunoSEQ multiplex PCR; TCRdb's copy has only in-frame clones and leaves some out. The data contain some 64,000 clones, 90% of them seen just once; the ten biggest clones take up more than 1%. The TCR originated in a woman aged 45 to 65 with colorectal cancer. Sequences were obtained from PBMCs.

The CDR3 loop reads CASSPGDRVPLDEQYF. The CDR3 DNA reads TGTGCCAGCAGCCCTGGGGACAGGGTACCTTTGGACGAGCAGTACTTC. J is TRBJ2-7 and V is TRBV5-8; 9 bases align to TRBD1. The CDR3 length is 16 residues. V shed 4 bases, J shed 5 bases, and the junction held 13 bases outside the gene matches. CDR1 and CDR2 (germline): SGHTS, YDEGEE.